A selection of T cell receptor beta chains follows, all from one sample in a study of cytomegalovirus exposure and HLA in healthy donors. Generated by immunoSEQ multiplex PCR, the TCRdb table keeps only in-frame clones and is missing some. The table records some 140,000 clones, 80% of them present only once. The sample taken for sequencing was PBMCs. The receptor source for this set is a young man in good health. The CDR3 runs from the conserved cysteine through the conserved F or W. Each record gives: CDR3 DNA, CDR3 protein, D gene, clone size, V gene, CDR3 length, J gene. The D gene is left open where the match is weak. The size entry is marked missing in some rows and otherwise reads once, few, many or a size class.

TGTGCCAGCACCCCAAGCCCGGGTCTGGATGAGCAGTTCTTC | CASTPSPGLDEQFF | . | . | TRBV2 | 14 | TRBJ2-1
TGTGCCAGCAGTGCCGTAGAGAACACTGAAGCTTTCTTT | CASSAVENTEAFF | . | few | TRBV28 | 13 | TRBJ1-1
TGTGCCAGCAGTTACGAGTCAGCAACGGGCCAAGAGACCCAGTACTTC | CASSYESATGQETQYF | . | . | TRBV6-5 | 16 | TRBJ2-5
TGTGCCAGCAGCAAAGATTGGCTAGCGAATGAGCAGTTCTTC | CASSKDWLANEQFF | . | . | TRBV21-1 | 14 | TRBJ2-1
TGCAGCGTTGAGGGGCCCCACGACCTACGGTATGAGCAGTTCTTC | CSVEGPHDLRYEQFF | . | . | TRBV29-1 | 15 | TRBJ2-1
TGTGCCAGCAGTTATCGGAGGACCCCCTCCTACGAGCAGTACTTC | CASSYRRTPSYEQYF | . | . | TRBV6-5 | 15 | TRBJ2-7
TGTGCCAGCAGCCATAGCGGGAGCACATACAATGAGCAGTTCTTC | CASSHSGSTYNEQFF | TRBD2 | . | TRBV11-3 | 15 | TRBJ2-1
TGTGCCAGCAGTCCCCCGGGGAGCCGCGAGGGTCGTGCCGGGGAGCTGTTTTTT | CASSPPGSREGRAGELFF | . | . | TRBV21-1 | 18 | TRBJ2-2
TGTGCCAGCTCACCACCGAACAGCGGGGCCTACAATGAGCAGTTCTTC | CASSPPNSGAYNEQFF | TRBD2 | . | TRBV18 | 16 | TRBJ2-1
TGTGCCAGCAGTTCCTCAGGGCTCGGAAACACCATATATTTT | CASSSSGLGNTIYF | . | few | TRBV28 | 14 | TRBJ1-3
TGTGCCAGCAGCGCGGGAGGGGGGTACACTGAAGCTTTCTTT | CASSAGGGYTEAFF | . | few | TRBV9 | 14 | TRBJ1-1
TGTGCCAGCAGCCCCCCTCCTTCGGGCTACACCTTC | CASSPPPSGYTF | . | . | TRBV7-2 | 12 | TRBJ1-2
TGTGCCAGCAGTCGTGAGGGGGCCTCCTACAATGAGCAGTTCTTC | CASSREGASYNEQFF | TRBD1 | . | TRBV6-5 | 15 | TRBJ2-1
TGTGCCAGCAGCTCCCGGACTAGCGGGAGCACAGATACGCAGTATTTT | CASSSRTSGSTDTQYF | TRBD2 | . | TRBV7-3 | 16 | TRBJ2-3
TGTGCCAGCACCCCCTCACCCTCCTCTAAGGGACTCCCTGAAGCTTTCTTT | CASTPSPSSKGLPEAFF | . | . | TRBV27 | 17 | TRBJ1-1
TGTGCCAGCAGTAGGGGGCCCCGACAGTTCTTC | CASSRGPRQFF | TRBD1 | few | TRBV6-5 | 11 | TRBJ2-1
TGTGCCAGCAGCTTAGGAGACGCAGGGTATAGGAACATTCAGTACTTC | CASSLGDAGYRNIQYF | . | . | TRBV7-9 | 16 | TRBJ2-4
TGTGCCACCAGCAGAGAAGGGACAGGGTCCGATGGCTACACCTTC | CATSREGTGSDGYTF | TRBD1 | . | TRBV15 | 15 | TRBJ1-2
TGCGCCAGCAGCCAAGCGCTGGGCAGTCAGCCCCAGCATTTT | CASSQALGSQPQHF | . | few | TRBV4-1 | 14 | TRBJ1-5
TGTGCCAGCAGCGTGGAGGGAGGGCTCTACGAGCAGTACTTC | CASSVEGGLYEQYF | TRBD2 | . | TRBV9 | 14 | TRBJ2-7
TGTGCCAGCAGCTGGAAGGACAGGGTTCCCTACAATGAGCAGTTCTTC | CASSWKDRVPYNEQFF | TRBD1 | few | TRBV5-8 | 16 | TRBJ2-1
TGCGCCAGCGGCATTCGACCGGGACAGTCTAGTTACACCTTC | CASGIRPGQSSYTF | TRBD1 | . | TRBV5-1 | 14 | TRBJ1-2